The 8 T cell receptor delta chains below all came from one sample that was sequenced in a study of γδ T cells in repeated Plasmodium falciparum infection. Gammadelta T cells were flow-sorted from PBMC into Vgamma9/Vdelta2+ and Vdelta2-negative populations for bulk analysis. TCRdb reapplied CATT to the multiplex PCR reads. The sample lists under 50,000 delta-chain clones, 1.6% occurring once. Sequencing was performed on gamma-delta T cells from blood. These receptors all come from a pool of human donors (malaria-infected and uninfected, not separated).

Concerning this clone itself: TCRdb records a much larger clone's protein for this DNA, with a difference at residue 4 that likely arises from a read error; the protein given is the translation of the DNA. This chain connects TRDV2 to TRDJ1, with D possibly matching TRDD2 (9 bases). Because TCRdb records no J gene, it was assigned here through a match of the DNA to germline. CDR3 length equals 20 residues. The germline V gene encodes CDR1 GEAIGNYY and CDR2 EKD. The CDR3 sequence is CACGTSPSFLPLLGGDKLIF. The CDR3 DNA reads as TGTGCCTGTGGCACCTCGCCCTCCTTCCTACCTTTACTGGGGGGCGATAAACTCATCTTT.

This clone came up a few times. Given a far larger clone just one base away, this is likely a sequencing read error. Other DNA sequences in this specimen translate into the identical CDR3. The chain joins TRDV2 to TRDJ1, with TRDD3 matching 8 bases. TCRdb does not report a J gene; here it was assigned by matching the DNA to germline references. From germline, CDR1 is GEAIGNYY and CDR2 EKD. The CDR3 has 17 amino acids. The CDR3 spells CACDTLAWGTNTDKLIF. The CDR3 region has the DNA TGTGCCTGCGACACGTTAGCCTGGGGGACCAACACCGATAAACTCATCTTT.

This clone was found a few times. TCRdb records a much larger clone's protein for this DNA, with a difference at residue 18 that likely arises from a read error; the protein given is the translation of the DNA. The CDR3 DNA is TGTGCTCTTGGGGAACTATTACTGTCGAGCGGGGGAACCTGGGGGACCGATGAACTCATCTTT. As protein: CALGELLLSSGGTWGTDELIF. The chain employs TRDV1 and TRDJ1; TRDD3 matches 8 bases. TCRdb leaves out the J gene; it was filled in here by matching the DNA to germline. In germline, CDR1 is TSWWSYY, CDR2 QGS. The CDR3 is made up of 21 amino acids.

A remark on this clone: For this DNA, TCRdb reports the protein of a much larger clone, which diverges at residue 8, most likely from a read error; the protein presented here is translated directly from the DNA. In nucleotides, the CDR3 is TGTGCTCTTGGGGAATCGAAACCCCGCTCGCCTGGGGAGTACACCGATAAACTCATCTTT. This encodes CALGESKPRSPGEYTDKLIF. The chain employs TRDV1 and TRDJ1, with D possibly being TRDD3 (6 bases). TCRdb offers no J gene call, so here the DNA was matched to germline to obtain one. CDR1 TSWWSYY and CDR2 QGS come from the germline V gene. CDR3 length equals 20 residues. V lost 2 bases and J lost 0, with 25 bases in between.

With regard to this clone: This DNA's translation differs at residue 5 from TCRdb's protein, which comes from a much larger clone; a read error is likely, and the protein shown is translated from the DNA. This sequence joins TRDV1 and TRDJ1; TRDD3 matches at 13 bases. The CDR3 sequence is 22 residues long. The germline V gene has CDR1 TSWWSYY and CDR2 QGS. V shed 4 bases and J 2 bases; nucleotides not matched to a gene: 22. This chain's CDR3 is CALGVPLGRSTGGYGTTDKLIF. As DNA, the CDR3 is TGTGCTCTTGGGGTCCCATTAGGCCGTAGTACTGGGGGATACGGTACTACCGATAAACTCATCTTT.

This clone was seen more than once but under ten times. TCRdb has a much larger clone's protein, which differs at residue 16 from the translation of this DNA, likely because of a read error; what is shown is the protein translated from the DNA. This chain links TRDV2 with TRDJ3; TRDD3 aligns across 9 bases. TCRdb leaves out the J gene; it was filled in here by matching the DNA to germline. The CDR3 sequence is 19 residues long. Looked up from germline, CDR1 is GEAIGNYY and CDR2 is EKD. The CDR3 bases are TGTGCCTGTGACATCGTACTGGGGGACAGCTCCTGGGACACCCGAAAGATGTTTTTC. It translates to CACDIVLGDSSWDTRKMFF.

As to this clone: One base separates it from a far larger clone, so it is likely a read error. Distinct nucleotide sequences in the sample also encode this CDR3. This chain uses TRDV3 with TRDJ1; 9 positions agree with TRDD3. From germline, CDR1 is TVYSNPD and CDR2 GDNSRS (reference sequence). This CDR3 spans 18 amino acids. V lost 1 base, J lost 0 bases, and 15 bases stayed unmatched. DNA of the CDR3: TGTGCCTTTATCCCATTACTGGGGGACAGCGCGTACACCGATAAACTCATCTTT. Protein product: CAFIPLLGDSAYTDKLIF. The full variable domain, its missing parts supplied by reference TRDV3 and TRDJ1, is CDKVTQSSPDQTVASGSEVVLLCTYDTVYSNPDLFWYRIRPDYSFQFVFYGDNSRSEGADFTQGRFSVKHILTQKAFHLVISPVRTEDSATYYCAFIPLLGDSAYTDKLIFGKGTRVTVEP.

Points on this clone: The protein given by TCRdb reflects a much larger clone and differs at residue 9 from this DNA's translation, likely from a read error; the protein shown is the DNA's translation. The V call is TRDV1, the J call TRDJ2; 9 bases line up with TRDD3. Germline V gene sequence: CDR1 TSWWSYY, CDR2 QGS. The CDR3 is 26 residues long. J gave up 0 bases and V 0 bases, and 29 bases lay outside the gene matches. CDR3 sequence reads: CALGELALSMKLGDSPSLALTAQLFF. CDR3 sequence (DNA): TGTGCTCTTGGGGAACTAGCGCTTTCTATGAAGCTGGGGGATTCTCCTTCCTTAGCTTTGACAGCACAACTCTTCTTT.